This TCR beta chain is drawn from a study of T cells in Graves' hyperthyroidism and ophthalmopathy. General study results and limits: Ophthalmopathy got predicted by the model a median around six months before its onset.

This clonotype was found a few times. Antigen: not known. Regions amplified from RNA transcripts were the TCR beta CDR3 regions. RT-PCR in the first round (using the HTBI primer set) targeted the TCR CDR3. TCRdb called the multiplex PCR reads again in MiXCR, with one record for every CDR3 protein. The sample lists 620,000 or so distinct CDR3 sequences; roughly 15% were seen once. Germline CDR1 is MNHEY and CDR2 is SVGEGT. This CDR3 is 21 amino acids long. V lost 6 bases to trimming and J lost 6 bases; unmatched junction nucleotides: 20. The chain carries TRBV6-2 or TRBV6-3 and TRBJ2-1; 16 bases are a match to TRBD2. Sequencing input: blood. This receptor was obtained from a woman aged 45-59 years with Graves' ophthalmopathy. CDR3 in DNA: TGTGCCAGCAGAAAGAACAGGGGGACTAGCGGGAGGGCACCAAATGGCAATGAGCAGTTCTTC. It translates to CASRKNRGTSGRAPNGNEQFF.